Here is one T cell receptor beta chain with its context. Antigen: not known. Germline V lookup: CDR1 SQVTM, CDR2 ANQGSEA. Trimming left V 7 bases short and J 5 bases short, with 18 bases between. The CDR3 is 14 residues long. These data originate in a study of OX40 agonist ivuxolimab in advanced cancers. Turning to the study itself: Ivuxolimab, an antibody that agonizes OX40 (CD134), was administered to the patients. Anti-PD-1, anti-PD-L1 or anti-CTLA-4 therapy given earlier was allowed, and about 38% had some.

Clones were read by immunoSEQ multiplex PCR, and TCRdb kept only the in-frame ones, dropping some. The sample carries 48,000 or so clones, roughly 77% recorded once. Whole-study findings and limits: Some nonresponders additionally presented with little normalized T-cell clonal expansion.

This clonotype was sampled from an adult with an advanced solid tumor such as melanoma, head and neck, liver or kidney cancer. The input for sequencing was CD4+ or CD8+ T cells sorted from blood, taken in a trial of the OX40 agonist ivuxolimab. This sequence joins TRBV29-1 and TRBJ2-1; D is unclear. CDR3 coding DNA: TGCAGCGGCGCCTCTTTTAAGGGCCACAATGAGCAGTTCTTC. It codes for CSGASFKGHNEQFF.